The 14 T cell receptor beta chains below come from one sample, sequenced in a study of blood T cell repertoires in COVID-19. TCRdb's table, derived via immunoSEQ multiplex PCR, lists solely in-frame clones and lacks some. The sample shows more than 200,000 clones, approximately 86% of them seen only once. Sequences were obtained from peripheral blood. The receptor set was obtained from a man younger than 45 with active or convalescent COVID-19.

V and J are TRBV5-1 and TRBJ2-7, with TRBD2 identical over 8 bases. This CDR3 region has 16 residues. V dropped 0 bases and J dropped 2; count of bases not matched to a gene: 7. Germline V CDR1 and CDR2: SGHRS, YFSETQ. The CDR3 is CASSLVLAGGTYEQYF. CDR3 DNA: TGCGCCAGCAGCTTGGTTTTGGCGGGGGGAACCTACGAGCAGTACTTC.

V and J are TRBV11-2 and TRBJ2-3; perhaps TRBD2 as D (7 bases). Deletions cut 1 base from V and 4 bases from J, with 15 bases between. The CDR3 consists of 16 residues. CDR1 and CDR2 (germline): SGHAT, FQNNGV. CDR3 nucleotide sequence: TGTGCCAGCAGCTTAGCGGGTGGGGGGGCCTCAGATACGCAGTATTTT. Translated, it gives CASSLAGGGASDTQYF.

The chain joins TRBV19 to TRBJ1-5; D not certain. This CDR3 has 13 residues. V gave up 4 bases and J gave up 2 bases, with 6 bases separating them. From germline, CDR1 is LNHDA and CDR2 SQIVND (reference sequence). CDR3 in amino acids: CASSTVRNQPQHF. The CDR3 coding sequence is TGTGCCAGTAGTACAGTTCGCAATCAGCCCCAGCATTTT. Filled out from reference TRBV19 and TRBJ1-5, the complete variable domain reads DGGITQSPKYLFRKEGQNVTLSCEQNLNHDAMYWYRQDPGQGLRLIYYSQIVNDFQKGDIAEGYSVSREKKESFPLTVTSAQKNPTAFYLCASSTVRNQPQHFGDGTRLSIL.

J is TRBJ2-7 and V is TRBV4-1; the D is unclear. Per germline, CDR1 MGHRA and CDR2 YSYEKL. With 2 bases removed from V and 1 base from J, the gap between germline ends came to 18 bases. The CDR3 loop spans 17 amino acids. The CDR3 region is CASSQTLGSVQSYEQYF. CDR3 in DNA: TGCGCCAGCAGCCAAACCCTCGGCAGCGTTCAATCCTACGAGCAGTACTTC.

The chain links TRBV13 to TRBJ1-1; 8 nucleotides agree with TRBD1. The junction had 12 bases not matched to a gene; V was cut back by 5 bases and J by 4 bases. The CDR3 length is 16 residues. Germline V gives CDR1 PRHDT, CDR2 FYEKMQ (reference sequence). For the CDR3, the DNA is TGTGCCAGCAGCCCAACCTCGGACAGGGTTGGCACTGAAGCTTTCTTT. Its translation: CASSPTSDRVGTEAFF.

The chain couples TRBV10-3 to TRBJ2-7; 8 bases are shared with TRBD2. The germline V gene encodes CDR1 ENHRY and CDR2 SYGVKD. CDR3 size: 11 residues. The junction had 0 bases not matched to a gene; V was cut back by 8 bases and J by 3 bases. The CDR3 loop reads CAIAGGYEQYF. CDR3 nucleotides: TGTGCCATCGCGGGGGGCTACGAGCAGTACTTC.

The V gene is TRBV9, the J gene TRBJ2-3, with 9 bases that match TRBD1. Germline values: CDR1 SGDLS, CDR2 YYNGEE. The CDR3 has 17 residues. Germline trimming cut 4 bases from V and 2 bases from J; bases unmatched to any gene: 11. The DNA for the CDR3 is TGTGCCAGCAGCCCCTTGAGGGGACAGGGACTCACAGATACGCAGTATTTT. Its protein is CASSPLRGQGLTDTQYF.

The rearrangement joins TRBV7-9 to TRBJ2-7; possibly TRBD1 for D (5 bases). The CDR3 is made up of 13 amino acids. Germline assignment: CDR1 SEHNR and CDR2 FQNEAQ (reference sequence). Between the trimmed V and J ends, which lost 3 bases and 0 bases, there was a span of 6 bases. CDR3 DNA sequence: TGTGCCAGCAGCTTGACAGCCTCCTACGAGCAGTACTTC. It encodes CASSLTASYEQYF.

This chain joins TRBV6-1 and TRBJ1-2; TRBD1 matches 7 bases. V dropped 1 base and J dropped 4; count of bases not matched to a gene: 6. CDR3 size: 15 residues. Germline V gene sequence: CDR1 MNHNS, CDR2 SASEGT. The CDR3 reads CASSEGGRGFYGYTF. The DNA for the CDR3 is TGTGCCAGCAGTGAAGGAGGCAGGGGGTTCTATGGCTACACCTTC.

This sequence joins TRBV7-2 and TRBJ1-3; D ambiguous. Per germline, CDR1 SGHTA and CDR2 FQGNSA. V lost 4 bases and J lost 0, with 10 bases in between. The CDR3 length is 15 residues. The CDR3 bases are TGTGCCAGCAGCTCCTGGGGAGACTCTGGAAACACCATATATTTT. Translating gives CASSSWGDSGNTIYF.

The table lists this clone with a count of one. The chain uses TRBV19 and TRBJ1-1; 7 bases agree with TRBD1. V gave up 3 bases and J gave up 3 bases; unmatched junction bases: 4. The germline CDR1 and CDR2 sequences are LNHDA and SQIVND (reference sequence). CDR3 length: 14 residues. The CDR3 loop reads CASSIDREYTEAFF. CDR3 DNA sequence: TGTGCCAGTAGTATCGACAGGGAGTACACTGAAGCTTTCTTT. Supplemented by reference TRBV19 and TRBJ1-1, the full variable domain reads DGGITQSPKYLFRKEGQNVTLSCEQNLNHDAMYWYRQDPGQGLRLIYYSQIVNDFQKGDIAEGYSVSREKKESFPLTVTSAQKNPTAFYLCASSIDREYTEAFFGQGTRLTVV.

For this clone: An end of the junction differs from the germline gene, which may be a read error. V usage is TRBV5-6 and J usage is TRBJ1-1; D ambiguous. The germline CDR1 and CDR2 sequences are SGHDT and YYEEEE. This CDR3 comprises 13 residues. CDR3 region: CASSLNRNTETFF. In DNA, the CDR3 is TGTGCCAGCAGCTTGAACAGAAACACTGAAACTTTCTTT.

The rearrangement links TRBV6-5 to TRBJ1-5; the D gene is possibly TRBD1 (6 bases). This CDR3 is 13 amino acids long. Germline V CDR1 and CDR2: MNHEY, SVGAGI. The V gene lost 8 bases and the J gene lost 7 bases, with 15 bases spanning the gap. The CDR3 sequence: CASSQGPGQPQHF. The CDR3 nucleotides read TGTGCCAGCTCACAGGGTCCGGGACAGCCCCAGCATTTT.

In nucleotides, the CDR3 is TGTGCCAGCAGTTCGTTTGCGGATAATTCACCCCTCCACTTT. Protein product: CASSSFADNSPLHF. The gene calls are TRBV6-2 or TRBV6-3 and TRBJ1-6; D is ambiguous. The CDR3 totals 14 residues. The germline V gene encodes CDR1 MNHEY and CDR2 SVGEGT. Trimming cost V 4 bases and J 5 bases, with 9 bases left between them.